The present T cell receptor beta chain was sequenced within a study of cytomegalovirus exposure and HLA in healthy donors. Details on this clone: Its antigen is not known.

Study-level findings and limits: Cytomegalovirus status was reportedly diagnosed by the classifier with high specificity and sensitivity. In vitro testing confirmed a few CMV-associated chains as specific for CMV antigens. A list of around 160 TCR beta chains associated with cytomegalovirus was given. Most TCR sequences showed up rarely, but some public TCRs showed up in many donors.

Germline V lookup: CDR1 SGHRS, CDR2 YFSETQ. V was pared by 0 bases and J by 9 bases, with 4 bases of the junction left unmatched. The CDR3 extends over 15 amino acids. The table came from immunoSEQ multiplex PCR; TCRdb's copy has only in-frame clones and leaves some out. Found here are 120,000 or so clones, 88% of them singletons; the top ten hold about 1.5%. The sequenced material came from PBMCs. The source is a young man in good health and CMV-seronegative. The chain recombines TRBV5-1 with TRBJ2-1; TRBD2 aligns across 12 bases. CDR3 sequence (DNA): TGCGCCAGCAGCTTGGGACTAGCGGGAGTAGGTGAGCAGTTCTTC. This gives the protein CASSLGLAGVGEQFF.